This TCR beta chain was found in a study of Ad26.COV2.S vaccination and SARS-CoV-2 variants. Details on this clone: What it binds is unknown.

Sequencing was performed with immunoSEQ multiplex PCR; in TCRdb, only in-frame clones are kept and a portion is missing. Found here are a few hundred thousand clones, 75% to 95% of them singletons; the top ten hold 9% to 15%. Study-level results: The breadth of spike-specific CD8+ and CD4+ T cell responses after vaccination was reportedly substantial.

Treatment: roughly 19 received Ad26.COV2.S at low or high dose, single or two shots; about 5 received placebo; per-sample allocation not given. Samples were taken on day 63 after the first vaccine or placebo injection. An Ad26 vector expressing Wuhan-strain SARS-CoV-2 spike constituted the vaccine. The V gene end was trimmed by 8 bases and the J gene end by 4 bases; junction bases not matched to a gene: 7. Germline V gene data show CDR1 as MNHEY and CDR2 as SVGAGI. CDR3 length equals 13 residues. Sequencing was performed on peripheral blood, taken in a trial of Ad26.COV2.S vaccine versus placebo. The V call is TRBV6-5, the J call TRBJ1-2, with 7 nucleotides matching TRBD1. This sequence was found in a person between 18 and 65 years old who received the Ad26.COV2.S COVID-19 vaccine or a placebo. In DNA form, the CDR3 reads TGTGCCAGCGGAAGACAGGGTAGCTATGGCTACACCTTC. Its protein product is CASGRQGSYGYTF.